This is a list of T cell receptor beta chains from one sample in a study of spatial heterogeneity in lung cancer. TCRdb processed the 5' RACE reads anew with MiXCR; each CDR3 protein has one entry. The sample consists of 7,000 or so distinct CDR3 sequences, 6.5% to 7.5% of them appearing once. Sequences were derived from PBMCs, sampled at surgery. Receptors originate from a male donor with early-stage non-small cell lung cancer. Both conserved end residues are part of each CDR3. A D gene is named only where the DNA matches it firmly. Size is stated for part of the rows, as once, few or many counts, or as a class when the clone is expanded.

V gene: TRBV28; D gene: TRBD1; J gene: TRBJ1-6; clone size: many; CDR3 protein: CASSSGGDRGFSPLHF; CDR3 DNA: TGTGCCAGCAGTTCCGGAGGGGACAGGGGATTTTCACCCCTCCACTTT
V gene: TRBV24-1; D gene: TRBD1; J gene: TRBJ2-1; clone size: many; CDR3 protein: CATSDLGQGEVSDEQFF; CDR3 DNA: TGTGCCACCAGTGATTTGGGACAGGGGGAAGTATCGGATGAGCAGTTCTTC
V gene: TRBV3-1; D gene: TRBD1; J gene: TRBJ1-3; clone size: many; CDR3 protein: CASRPPDRGSGNTIYF; CDR3 DNA: TGTGCCAGCAGACCTCCGGACAGGGGATCTGGAAACACCATATATTTT
V gene: TRBV6-4; D gene: TRBD1; J gene: TRBJ2-1; clone size: many; CDR3 protein: CASSVGTGGYNEQFF; CDR3 DNA: TGTGCCAGCAGTGTGGGGACAGGGGGTTACAATGAGCAGTTCTTC
V gene: TRBV20-1; D gene: .; J gene: TRBJ1-1; clone size: many; CDR3 protein: CSAPPGSHTEAFF; CDR3 DNA: TGCAGTGCCCCGCCGGGGAGTCACACTGAAGCTTTCTTT
V gene: TRBV11-2; D gene: .; J gene: TRBJ1-1; clone size: many; CDR3 protein: CASSLIGGEAFF; CDR3 DNA: TGTGCCAGCAGCTTAATAGGGGGTGAGGCTTTCTTT
V gene: TRBV18; D gene: .; J gene: TRBJ2-3; clone size: medium-sized; CDR3 protein: CASSPYGDRVSVEREGPTDTQYF; CDR3 DNA: TGTGCCAGCTCACCTTACGGGGACAGGGTGTCTGTGGAGCGGGAGGGCCCCACAGATACGCAGTATTTT
V gene: TRBV28; D gene: TRBD1; J gene: TRBJ2-1; clone size: many; CDR3 protein: CASMGTGAGGNEQFF; CDR3 DNA: TGTGCCAGCATGGGGACCGGGGCAGGGGGCAATGAGCAGTTCTTC
V gene: TRBV15; D gene: .; J gene: TRBJ1-1; clone size: many; CDR3 protein: CATSRDGQGGLNTEAFF; CDR3 DNA: TGTGCCACCAGCAGAGATGGTCAGGGAGGGTTGAACACTGAAGCTTTCTTT
V gene: TRBV7-9; D gene: .; J gene: TRBJ2-7; clone size: many; CDR3 protein: CASSAGPNSYEQYF; CDR3 DNA: TGTGCCAGCAGCGCGGGACCGAACTCCTACGAGCAGTACTTC
V gene: TRBV9; D gene: TRBD2; J gene: TRBJ2-3; clone size: many; CDR3 protein: CASSVSSIIGGGDTQYF; CDR3 DNA: TGTGCCAGCAGCGTATCGAGTATAATCGGCGGGGGAGATACGCAGTATTTT
V gene: TRBV16; D gene: .; J gene: TRBJ1-5; clone size: medium-sized; CDR3 protein: CASSQSFEGNQPQHF; CDR3 DNA: TGTGCCAGCAGCCAATCTTTCGAGGGTAATCAGCCCCAGCATTTT
V gene: TRBV6-1; D gene: .; J gene: TRBJ2-1; clone size: many; CDR3 protein: CASSEIVGGEQFF; CDR3 DNA: TGTGCCAGCAGTGAGATCGTGGGGGGTGAGCAGTTCTTC
V gene: TRBV28; D gene: .; J gene: TRBJ2-5; clone size: many; CDR3 protein: CASSADLPQETQYF; CDR3 DNA: TGTGCCAGCAGTGCCGACTTGCCGCAAGAGACCCAGTACTTC
V gene: TRBV7-8; D gene: TRBD1; J gene: TRBJ2-2; clone size: many; CDR3 protein: CASSFTNTGAEYTGELFF; CDR3 DNA: TGTGCCAGCAGCTTTACTAACACAGGGGCAGAATACACCGGGGAGCTGTTTTTT
V gene: TRBV28; D gene: .; J gene: TRBJ1-1; clone size: .; CDR3 protein: CASSSQVEAFF; CDR3 DNA: TGTGCCAGCAGTTCACAGGTAGAAGCTTTCTTT
V gene: TRBV20-1; D gene: TRBD1; J gene: TRBJ1-5; clone size: many; CDR3 protein: CSAYRRTGGDQPQHF; CDR3 DNA: TGCAGTGCTTACCGTCGGACAGGAGGCGATCAGCCCCAGCATTTT
V gene: TRBV24-1; D gene: .; J gene: TRBJ1-3; clone size: .; CDR3 protein: CATRTGSSRGNTIYF; CDR3 DNA: TGTGCCACCAGGACGGGCTCCAGTCGGGGAAACACCATATATTTT
V gene: TRBV3-1; D gene: .; J gene: TRBJ2-3; clone size: many; CDR3 protein: CASSQDIGVTDTQYF; CDR3 DNA: TGTGCCAGCAGCCAAGATATCGGTGTAACAGATACGCAGTATTTT
V gene: TRBV5-1; D gene: TRBD1; J gene: TRBJ2-7; clone size: many; CDR3 protein: CASSSGTGEYEQYF; CDR3 DNA: TGCGCCAGCAGCTCCGGGACAGGAGAGTACGAGCAGTACTTC
V gene: TRBV2; D gene: .; J gene: TRBJ1-1; clone size: many; CDR3 protein: CASLIMGGGTEAFF; CDR3 DNA: TGTGCCAGCCTAATCATGGGAGGGGGCACTGAAGCTTTCTTT
V gene: TRBV24-1; D gene: .; J gene: TRBJ2-1; clone size: many; CDR3 protein: CATSGREGPYNEQFF; CDR3 DNA: TGTGCCACCAGTGGCAGGGAAGGTCCATACAATGAGCAGTTCTTC
V gene: TRBV16; D gene: .; J gene: TRBJ1-2; clone size: few; CDR3 protein: CASSQSSGVNGYTF; CDR3 DNA: TGTGCCAGCAGCCAATCTTCAGGAGTTAATGGCTACACCTTC
V gene: TRBV6-5; D gene: .; J gene: TRBJ2-3; clone size: many; CDR3 protein: CASSQRPTDTQYF; CDR3 DNA: TGTGCCAGCAGTCAACGCCCGACAGATACGCAGTATTTT
V gene: TRBV20-1; D gene: TRBD1; J gene: TRBJ1-1; clone size: many; CDR3 protein: CSARRDRGTEAFF; CDR3 DNA: TGCAGTGCCCGTAGGGACAGGGGCACTGAAGCTTTCTTT
V gene: TRBV20-1; D gene: .; J gene: TRBJ2-7; clone size: many; CDR3 protein: CSARDPSLSEQYF; CDR3 DNA: TGCAGTGCTAGAGACCCCTCATTAAGCGAGCAGTACTTC
V gene: TRBV1; D gene: .; J gene: TRBJ2-7; clone size: many; CDR3 protein: CTSSHQFSPSGRAIFFPKQYF; CDR3 DNA: TGCACCAGCAGCCACCAATTTTCGCCTAGCGGGAGGGCTATTTTCTTCCCCAAGCAGTACTTC
V gene: TRBV28; D gene: .; J gene: TRBJ1-2; clone size: many; CDR3 protein: CASSLTWTNYGYTF; CDR3 DNA: TGTGCCAGCAGTTTAACCTGGACCAACTATGGCTACACCTTC
V gene: TRBV20-1; D gene: TRBD2; J gene: TRBJ2-5; clone size: many; CDR3 protein: CSALTSGGDQETQYF; CDR3 DNA: TGCAGTGCGCTTACTAGCGGGGGTGACCAAGAGACCCAGTACTTC
V gene: TRBV27; D gene: .; J gene: TRBJ2-2; clone size: .; CDR3 protein: CASSLVRGNTGELFF; CDR3 DNA: TGTGCCAGCAGTTTAGTAAGGGGAAACACCGGGGAGCTGTTTTTT
V gene: TRBV7-6; D gene: TRBD2; J gene: TRBJ2-1; clone size: .; CDR3 protein: CASSYGLAANNEQFF; CDR3 DNA: TGTGCCAGCAGCTATGGACTAGCGGCTAACAATGAGCAGTTCTTC
V gene: TRBV5-1; D gene: .; J gene: TRBJ2-3; clone size: many; CDR3 protein: CASSLAQLDGTDTQYF; CDR3 DNA: TGCGCCAGCAGCTTGGCACAGCTCGATGGCACAGATACGCAGTATTTT
V gene: TRBV20-1; D gene: TRBD1; J gene: TRBJ1-1; clone size: many; CDR3 protein: CSAVDRANTEAFF; CDR3 DNA: TGCAGTGCCGTGGACAGGGCCAACACTGAAGCTTTCTTT
V gene: TRBV12-3/TRBV12-4; D gene: .; J gene: TRBJ2-5; clone size: many; CDR3 protein: CASSPGSPGGWTQYF; CDR3 DNA: TGTGCCAGCAGCCCAGGATCCCCCGGGGGATGGACCCAGTACTTC
V gene: TRBV6-5; D gene: .; J gene: TRBJ2-7; clone size: many; CDR3 protein: CASSAFPETSYEQYF; CDR3 DNA: TGTGCCAGCAGCGCATTCCCAGAGACTTCCTACGAGCAGTACTTC
V gene: TRBV6-5; D gene: TRBD1; J gene: TRBJ1-2; clone size: many; CDR3 protein: CASSRTGASGYTF; CDR3 DNA: TGTGCCAGCAGCCGGACAGGGGCCAGTGGCTACACCTTC
V gene: TRBV23-1; D gene: TRBD2; J gene: TRBJ2-3; clone size: many; CDR3 protein: CASSPAAGGNTDTQYF; CDR3 DNA: TGCGCCAGCAGCCCAGCAGCGGGGGGGAACACAGATACGCAGTATTTT
V gene: TRBV11-2; D gene: TRBD2; J gene: TRBJ2-3; clone size: many; CDR3 protein: CASSYGGTSTDTQYF; CDR3 DNA: TGTGCCAGCAGTTACGGGGGGACTAGCACAGATACGCAGTATTTT
V gene: TRBV6-5; D gene: TRBD2; J gene: TRBJ2-7; clone size: many; CDR3 protein: CASSPRGGDAFKYF; CDR3 DNA: TGTGCCAGCAGTCCCCGGGGAGGGGACGCCTTTAAGTACTTC
V gene: TRBV28; D gene: TRBD2; J gene: TRBJ2-3; clone size: .; CDR3 protein: CASSLGLLAGPSTDTQYF; CDR3 DNA: TGTGCCAGCAGTTTGGGACTACTAGCGGGCCCTAGCACAGATACGCAGTATTTT
V gene: TRBV6-6; D gene: TRBD1; J gene: TRBJ1-1; clone size: many; CDR3 protein: CASSTTGAGNTEAFF; CDR3 DNA: TGTGCCAGCAGTACCACAGGGGCAGGGAACACTGAAGCTTTCTTT
V gene: TRBV5-5; D gene: .; J gene: TRBJ1-2; clone size: many; CDR3 protein: CASSFRPDYGYTF; CDR3 DNA: TGTGCCAGCAGCTTTAGGCCAGACTATGGCTACACCTTC
V gene: TRBV5-1; D gene: .; J gene: TRBJ1-3; clone size: many; CDR3 protein: CASSLGNSGNTIYF; CDR3 DNA: TGCGCCAGCAGCTTGGGGAACTCTGGAAACACCATATATTTT
V gene: TRBV7-2; D gene: TRBD1; J gene: TRBJ2-1; clone size: many; CDR3 protein: CASSLVTGTGGEQFF; CDR3 DNA: TGTGCCAGCAGCTTAGTCACCGGGACAGGAGGTGAGCAGTTCTTC
V gene: TRBV29-1; D gene: .; J gene: TRBJ2-2; clone size: many; CDR3 protein: CSGAGDRAGELFF; CDR3 DNA: TGCAGCGGGGCAGGGGACCGAGCCGGGGAGCTGTTTTTT
V gene: TRBV25-1; D gene: .; J gene: TRBJ1-2; clone size: many; CDR3 protein: CASSEGGSGYTF; CDR3 DNA: TGTGCCAGCAGTGAGGGGGGCTCTGGCTACACCTTC
V gene: TRBV7-2; D gene: TRBD1; J gene: TRBJ2-7; clone size: many; CDR3 protein: CASSLGQGLEQYF; CDR3 DNA: TGTGCCAGCAGCTTGGGACAGGGGCTCGAGCAGTACTTC
V gene: TRBV20-1; D gene: TRBD2; J gene: TRBJ2-7; clone size: many; CDR3 protein: CSAIPGLAGPISYEQYF; CDR3 DNA: TGCAGTGCTATCCCGGGACTAGCGGGCCCCATCTCCTACGAGCAGTACTTC
V gene: TRBV29-1; D gene: .; J gene: TRBJ2-7; clone size: many; CDR3 protein: CSAQGSSYEQYF; CDR3 DNA: TGCAGCGCGCAGGGGTCTTCCTACGAGCAGTACTTC
V gene: TRBV5-1; D gene: .; J gene: TRBJ2-2; clone size: many; CDR3 protein: CASSFIAGNGELFF; CDR3 DNA: TGCGCCAGCAGCTTTATCGCTGGAAACGGGGAGCTGTTTTTT
V gene: TRBV6-2/TRBV6-3; D gene: TRBD2; J gene: TRBJ2-3; clone size: many; CDR3 protein: CASSYSYLAGTDTQYF; CDR3 DNA: TGTGCCAGCAGTTACTCGTACCTAGCGGGAACAGATACGCAGTATTTT
V gene: TRBV3-1; D gene: .; J gene: TRBJ1-6; clone size: many; CDR3 protein: CASSQGSYNSPLHF; CDR3 DNA: TGTGCCAGCAGCCAAGGTTCCTATAATTCACCCCTCCACTTT
V gene: TRBV5-1; D gene: TRBD1; J gene: TRBJ2-6; clone size: many; CDR3 protein: CASSLEGTGLDSGANVLTF; CDR3 DNA: TGCGCCAGCAGCTTGGAGGGGACAGGGCTTGACTCTGGGGCCAACGTCCTGACTTTC
V gene: TRBV19; D gene: .; J gene: TRBJ2-6; clone size: many; CDR3 protein: CASRSDLSGANVLTF; CDR3 DNA: TGTGCCAGTAGAAGTGATCTCTCTGGGGCCAACGTCCTGACTTTC
V gene: TRBV20-1; D gene: .; J gene: TRBJ2-5; clone size: many; CDR3 protein: CSARDLGGDARTQYF; CDR3 DNA: TGCAGTGCTAGAGATCTAGGGGGGGACGCCAGGACCCAGTACTTC